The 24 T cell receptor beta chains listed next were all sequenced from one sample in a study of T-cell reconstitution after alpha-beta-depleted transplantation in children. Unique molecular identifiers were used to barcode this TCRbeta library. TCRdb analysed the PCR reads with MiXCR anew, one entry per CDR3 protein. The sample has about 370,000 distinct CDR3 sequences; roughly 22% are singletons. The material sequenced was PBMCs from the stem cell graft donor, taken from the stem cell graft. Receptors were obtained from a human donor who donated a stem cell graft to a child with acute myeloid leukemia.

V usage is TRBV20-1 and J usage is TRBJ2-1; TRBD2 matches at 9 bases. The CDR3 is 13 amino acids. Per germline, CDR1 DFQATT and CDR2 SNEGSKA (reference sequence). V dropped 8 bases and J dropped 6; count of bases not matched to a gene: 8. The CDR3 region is CSSGTSTLNEQFF. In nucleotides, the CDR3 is TGCAGTTCCGGGACTAGCACGCTCAATGAGCAGTTCTTC.

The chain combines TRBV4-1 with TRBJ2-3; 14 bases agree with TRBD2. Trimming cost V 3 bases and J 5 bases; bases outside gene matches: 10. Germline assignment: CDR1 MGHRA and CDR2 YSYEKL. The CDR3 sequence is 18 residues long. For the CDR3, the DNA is TGCGCCAGCAGCCAGCAGGGACTAGCGGGAGATGTTGGAGATACGCAGTATTTT. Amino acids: CASSQQGLAGDVGDTQYF.

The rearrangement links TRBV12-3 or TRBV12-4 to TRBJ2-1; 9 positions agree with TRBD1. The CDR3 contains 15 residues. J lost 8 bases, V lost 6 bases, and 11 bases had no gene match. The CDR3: CASSQTGGAVYEQFF. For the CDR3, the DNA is TGTGCCAGCAGCCAAACAGGGGGCGCTGTCTATGAGCAGTTCTTC.

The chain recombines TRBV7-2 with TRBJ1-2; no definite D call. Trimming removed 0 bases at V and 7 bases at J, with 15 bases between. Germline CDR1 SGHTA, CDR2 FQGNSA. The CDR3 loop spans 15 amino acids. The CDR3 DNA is TGTGCCAGCAGCTTAGCGGTGGCCCCCGGAGGTGGCTACACCTTC. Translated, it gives CASSLAVAPGGGYTF.

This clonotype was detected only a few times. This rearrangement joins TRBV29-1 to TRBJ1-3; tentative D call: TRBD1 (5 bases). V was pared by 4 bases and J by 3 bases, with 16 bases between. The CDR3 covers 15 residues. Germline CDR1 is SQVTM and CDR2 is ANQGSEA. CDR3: CSVAGWDGSGNTIYF. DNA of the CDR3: TGCAGCGTTGCAGGGTGGGACGGGAGTGGAAACACCATATATTTT.

The CDR3 nucleotides read TGCAGTGCTAGAGGGCTAGGGGGATCTCCCTACGAGCAGTACTTC. Translated, it gives CSARGLGGSPYEQYF. The chain links TRBV20-1 to TRBJ2-7, with a weak D call TRBD1 (6 bases). The CDR3 covers 15 residues. Trimming pared 1 base from V and 2 bases from J, leaving 15 bases between. CDR1 is DFQATT and CDR2 is SNEGSKA in the germline V gene (reference sequence).

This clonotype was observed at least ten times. CDR3 region: CASTPGIGPDEQYF. Here the CDR3 DNA reads TGCGCCAGCACCCCAGGGATAGGGCCTGACGAGCAGTACTTC. This rearrangement joins TRBV5-1 to TRBJ2-7; a possible D gene is TRBD1 (5 bases). The CDR3 totals 14 residues. Trimming took off 6 bases at V and 5 bases at J, with 18 bases between the two ends. Germline CDR1 SGHRS, CDR2 YFSETQ.

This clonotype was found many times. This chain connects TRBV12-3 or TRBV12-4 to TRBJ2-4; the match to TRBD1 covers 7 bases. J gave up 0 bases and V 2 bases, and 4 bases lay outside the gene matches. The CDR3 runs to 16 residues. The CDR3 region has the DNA TGTGCCAGCAGTTTAAATTCAGGGGGAGCCAAAAACATTCAGTACTTC. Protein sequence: CASSLNSGGAKNIQYF.

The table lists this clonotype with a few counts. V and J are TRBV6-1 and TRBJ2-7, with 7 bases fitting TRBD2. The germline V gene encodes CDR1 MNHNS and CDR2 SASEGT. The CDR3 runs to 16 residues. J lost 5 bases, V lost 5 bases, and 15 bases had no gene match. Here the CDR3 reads CASSQSPGEGTNEQYF. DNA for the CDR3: TGTGCCAGCAGTCAGAGCCCCGGGGAGGGGACTAACGAGCAGTACTTC.

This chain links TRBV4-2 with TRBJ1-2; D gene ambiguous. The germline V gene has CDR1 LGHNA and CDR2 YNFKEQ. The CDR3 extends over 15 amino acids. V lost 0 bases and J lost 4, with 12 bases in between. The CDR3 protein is CASSQEAALSYGYTF. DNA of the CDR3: TGTGCCAGCAGCCAAGAAGCGGCACTAAGCTATGGCTACACCTTC.

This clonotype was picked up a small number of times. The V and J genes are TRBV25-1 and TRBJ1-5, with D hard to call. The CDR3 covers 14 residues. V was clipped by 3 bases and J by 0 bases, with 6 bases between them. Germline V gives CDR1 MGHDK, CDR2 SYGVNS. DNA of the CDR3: TGTGCCAGCAGTGAGATCACTAGCAATCAGCCCCAGCATTTT. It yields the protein CASSEITSNQPQHF.

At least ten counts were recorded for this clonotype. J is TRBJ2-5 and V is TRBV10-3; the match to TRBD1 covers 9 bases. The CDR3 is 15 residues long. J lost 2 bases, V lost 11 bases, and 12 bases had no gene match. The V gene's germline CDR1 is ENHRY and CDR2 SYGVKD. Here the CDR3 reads CAARSDRGEQETQYF. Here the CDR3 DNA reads TGTGCCGCCAGATCGGACAGGGGTGAGCAAGAGACCCAGTACTTC.

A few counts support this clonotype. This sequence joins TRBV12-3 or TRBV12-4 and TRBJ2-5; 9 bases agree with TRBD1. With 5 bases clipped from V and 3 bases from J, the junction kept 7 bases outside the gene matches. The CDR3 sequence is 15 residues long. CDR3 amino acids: CASSPTGGEEETQYF. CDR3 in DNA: TGTGCCAGCAGTCCCACAGGGGGCGAGGAAGAGACCCAGTACTTC.

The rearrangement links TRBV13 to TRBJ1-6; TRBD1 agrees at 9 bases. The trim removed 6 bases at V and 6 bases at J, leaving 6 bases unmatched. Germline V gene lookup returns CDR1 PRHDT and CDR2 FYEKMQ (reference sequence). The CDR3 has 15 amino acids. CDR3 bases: TGTGCCAGCAGATCCCGGGACAGGGCTAATTCACCCCTCCACTTT. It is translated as CASRSRDRANSPLHF.

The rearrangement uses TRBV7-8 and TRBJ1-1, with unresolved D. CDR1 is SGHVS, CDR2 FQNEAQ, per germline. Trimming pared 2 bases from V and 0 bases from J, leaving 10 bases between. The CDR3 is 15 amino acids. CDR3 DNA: TGTGCCAGCAGCTTACGGGAGCCCGTGAACACTGAAGCTTTCTTT. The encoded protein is CASSLREPVNTEAFF.

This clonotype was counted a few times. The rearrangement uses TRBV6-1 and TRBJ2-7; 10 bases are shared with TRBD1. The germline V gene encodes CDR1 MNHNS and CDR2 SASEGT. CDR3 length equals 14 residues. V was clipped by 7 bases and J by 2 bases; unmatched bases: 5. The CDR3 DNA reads TGTGCCAGCACCCACGGGACAGGGGCCTACGAGCAGTACTTC. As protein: CASTHGTGAYEQYF.

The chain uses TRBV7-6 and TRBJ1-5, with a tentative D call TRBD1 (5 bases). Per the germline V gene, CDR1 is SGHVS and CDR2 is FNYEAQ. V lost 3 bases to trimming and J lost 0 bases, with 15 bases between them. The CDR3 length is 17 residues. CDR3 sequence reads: CASSLGWGEDSNQPQHF. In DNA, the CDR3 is TGTGCCAGCAGCTTGGGGTGGGGGGAAGATAGCAATCAGCCCCAGCATTTT.

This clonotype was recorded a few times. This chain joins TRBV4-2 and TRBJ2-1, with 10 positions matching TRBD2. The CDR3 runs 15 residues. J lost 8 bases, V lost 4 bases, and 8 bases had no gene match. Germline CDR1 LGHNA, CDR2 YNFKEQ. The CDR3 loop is CASSLFASGSYEQFF. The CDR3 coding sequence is TGTGCCAGCAGCCTCTTTGCTAGCGGGAGCTATGAGCAGTTCTTC.

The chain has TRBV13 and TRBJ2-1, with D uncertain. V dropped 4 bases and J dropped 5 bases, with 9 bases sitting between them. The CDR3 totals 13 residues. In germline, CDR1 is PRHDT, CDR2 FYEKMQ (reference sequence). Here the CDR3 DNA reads TGTGCCAGCAGCTACAACATTCACAATGAGCAGTTCTTC. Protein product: CASSYNIHNEQFF. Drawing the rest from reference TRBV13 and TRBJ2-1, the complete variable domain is AAGVIQSPRHLIKEKRETATLKCYPIPRHDTVYWYQQGPGQDPQFLISFYEKMQSDKGSIPDRFSAQQFSDYHSELNMSSLELGDSALYFCASSYNIHNEQFFGPGTRLTVL.

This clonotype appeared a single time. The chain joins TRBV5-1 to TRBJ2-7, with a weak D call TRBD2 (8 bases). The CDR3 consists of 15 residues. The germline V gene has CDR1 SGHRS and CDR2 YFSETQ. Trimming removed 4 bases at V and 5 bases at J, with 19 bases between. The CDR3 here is CASSPGGLVIDEQYF. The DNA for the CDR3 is TGCGCCAGCAGCCCAGGGGGACTAGTCATCGACGAGCAGTACTTC.

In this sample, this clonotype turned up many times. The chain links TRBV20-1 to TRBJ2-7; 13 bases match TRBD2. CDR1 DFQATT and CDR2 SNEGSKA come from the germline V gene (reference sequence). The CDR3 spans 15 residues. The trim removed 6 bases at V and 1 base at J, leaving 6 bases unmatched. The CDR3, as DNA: TGCAGTGCGATCCGACTAGCGGGAGGTTCCTACGAGCAGTACTTC. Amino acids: CSAIRLAGGSYEQYF.

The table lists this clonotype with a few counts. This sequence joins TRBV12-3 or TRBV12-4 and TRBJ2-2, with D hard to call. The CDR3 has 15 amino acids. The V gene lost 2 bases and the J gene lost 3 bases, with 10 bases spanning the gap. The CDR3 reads CASSLSVAHTGELFF. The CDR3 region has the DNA TGTGCCAGCAGTTTAAGTGTAGCTCACACCGGGGAGCTGTTTTTT.

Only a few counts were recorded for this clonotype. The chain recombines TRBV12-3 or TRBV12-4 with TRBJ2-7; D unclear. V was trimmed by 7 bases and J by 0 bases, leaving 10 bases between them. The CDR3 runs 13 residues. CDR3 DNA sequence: TGTGCCAGCAAACAGTCGAGCTCCTACGAGCAGTACTTC. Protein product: CASKQSSSYEQYF.

CDR3 region: CASSFKTITVDTQYF. The CDR3 nucleotides read TGTGCCAGCAGTTTCAAGACAATAACGGTGGATACGCAGTATTTT. J is TRBJ2-3 and V is TRBV12-3 or TRBV12-4; D remains unclear. Trimming cost V 3 bases and J 6 bases, with 16 bases left between them. The CDR3 runs 15 residues.